These 21 T cell receptor beta chains came from one sample sequenced in a study of cytomegalovirus exposure and HLA in healthy donors. PCR amplification relied on 60 Vbeta primers (plus 13 Jbeta primers). Sequencing used immunoSEQ multiplex PCR; TCRdb keeps in-frame clones, though not all of them. The sample lists 150,000 or so clones, roughly 70% occurring once. The source material was PBMCs. Receptor source: a woman in her sixties or seventies in good health and CMV-seropositive.

The CDR3 loop reads CASRAGTLNTGELFF. In DNA form, the CDR3 reads TGCGCCAGCAGGGCCGGGACATTGAACACCGGGGAGCTGTTTTTT. The chain combines TRBV5-1 with TRBJ2-2; D might be TRBD1 (6 bases). Trimming shortened V by 5 bases and J by 1 base, and 12 bases separated the two germline ends. Germline V gene data show CDR1 as SGHRS and CDR2 as YFSETQ. The CDR3 is 15 amino acids.

The rearrangement joins TRBV28 to TRBJ1-2, with no clear D. The CDR3 totals 12 residues. Trimming stripped 10 bases from V and 7 bases from J, with 16 bases between. Germline-derived CDR1 and CDR2 are MDHEN and SYDVKM. CDR3 nucleotide sequence: TGTGCCACCACATTACGGGATGTTGGCTACACCTTC. It yields the protein CATTLRDVGYTF.

This clone has just a few counts. The chain links TRBV25-1 to TRBJ1-3, with TRBD1 matching over 8 bases. J was trimmed by 4 bases and V by 5 bases; bases with no gene match: 4. CDR1 and CDR2 (germline): MGHDK, SYGVNS. This CDR3 is built from 14 residues. The CDR3 spells CASSPRTGGNTIYF. For the CDR3, the DNA is TGTGCCAGCAGTCCCCGGACAGGGGGAAACACCATATATTTT. The full variable domain, rest sourced from reference TRBV25-1 and TRBJ1-3, is EADIYQTPRYLVIGTGKKITLECSQTMGHDKMYWYQQDPGMELHLIHYSYGVNSTEKGDLSSESTVSRIRTEHFPLTLESARPSHTSQYLCASSPRTGGNTIYFGEGSWLTVV.

V and J are TRBV2 and TRBJ1-4; 8 nucleotides agree with TRBD1. The V gene end was trimmed by 5 bases and the J gene end by 6 bases; junction bases not matched to a gene: 5. The V gene's germline CDR1 is SNHLY and CDR2 FYNNEI. The CDR3 sequence is 14 residues long. CDR3 amino acids: CASSSDRGYEKLFF. The CDR3 DNA is TGTGCCAGCAGTTCAGACAGGGGTTATGAAAAACTGTTTTTT. Supplemented by reference TRBV2 and TRBJ1-4, the full variable domain reads EPEVTQTPSHQVTQMGQEVILRCVPISNHLYFYWYRQILGQKVEFLVSFYNNEISEKSEIFDDQFSVERPDGSNFTLKIRSTKLEDSAMYFCASSSDRGYEKLFFGSGTQLSVL.

This clone showed up just a few times. V gene TRBV5-1 combines with J gene TRBJ2-1, with TRBD2 matching 8 bases. The CDR3 has 15 residues. From germline, CDR1 is SGHRS and CDR2 YFSETQ. The trim removed 4 bases at V and 4 bases at J, leaving 7 bases unmatched. This chain's CDR3 is CASSVGIAGYNEQFF. CDR3 nucleotide sequence: TGCGCCAGCAGCGTGGGGATAGCGGGGTACAATGAGCAGTTCTTC.

The chain is built from TRBV5-1 and TRBJ1-4; TRBD1 matches 7 bases. CDR1 SGHRS and CDR2 YFSETQ come from the germline V gene. This CDR3 is 15 amino acids long. J gave up 3 bases and V 7 bases, and 9 bases lay outside the gene matches. The DNA of the CDR3 is TGCGCCAGCTTCCCAGGGGGGTCGGCTAATGAAAAACTGTTTTTT. This codes for CASFPGGSANEKLFF.

The rearrangement joins TRBV13 to TRBJ1-6; D is unclear. CDR3 size: 15 residues. Germline lookup yields CDR1 PRHDT and CDR2 FYEKMQ (reference sequence). V lost 4 bases and J 9 bases, leaving 16 bases between the germline ends. The CDR3: CASSSRTAEGSPLHF. The CDR3 region has the DNA TGTGCCAGCAGCTCCCGGACTGCCGAGGGTTCACCCCTCCACTTT. Full variable domain (missing parts from reference TRBV13 and TRBJ1-6): AAGVIQSPRHLIKEKRETATLKCYPIPRHDTVYWYQQGPGQDPQFLISFYEKMQSDKGSIPDRFSAQQFSDYHSELNMSSLELGDSALYFCASSSRTAEGSPLHFGNGTRLTVT.

This chain links TRBV5-1 with TRBJ2-5; the D gene is possibly TRBD2 (5 bases). CDR3 length equals 14 residues. The germline CDR1 and CDR2 sequences are SGHRS and YFSETQ. Trimming took off 4 bases at V and 5 bases at J, with 15 bases between the two ends. This CDR3 reads CASSAQNRRETQYF. CDR3 sequence (DNA): TGCGCCAGCAGCGCTCAGAATCGGAGGGAGACCCAGTACTTC.

The rearrangement joins TRBV7-3 to TRBJ2-3; 7 bases match TRBD2. V gave up 5 bases and J gave up 2 bases; unmatched junction bases: 10. The CDR3 loop spans 16 amino acids. Germline CDR1 and CDR2: SGHTA and FQGTGA. The CDR3 sequence is CASSAGTIPNTDTQYF. CDR3 DNA: TGTGCCAGCAGCGCAGGGACTATTCCAAACACAGATACGCAGTATTTT.

In this sample, this clone turned up once. This chain uses TRBV9 with TRBJ2-7, with 7 bases matching TRBD1. CDR3 length: 16 amino acids. CDR1 and CDR2 (germline): SGDLS, YYNGEE. After removal of 2 bases from V and 3 bases from J, the junction contained 11 bases not matched to a gene. Written as DNA, the CDR3 is TGTGCCAGCAGCGTGGGGGACAGACAAAGCCTCTACGAGCAGTACTTC. Encoded protein: CASSVGDRQSLYEQYF. The entire variable domain, with the rest obtained from reference TRBV9 and TRBJ2-7, is as follows: DSGVTQTPKHLITATGQRVTLRCSPRSGDLSVYWYQQSLDQGLQFLIQYYNGEERAKGNILERFSAQQFPDLHSELNLSSLELGDSALYFCASSVGDRQSLYEQYFGPGTRLTVT.

V is TRBV5-8 and J is TRBJ1-3; D is undetermined. The germline V gene has CDR1 SGHTS and CDR2 YDEGEE. V was trimmed by 4 bases and J by 0 bases, leaving 17 bases between them. The length of the CDR3 is 17 residues. CDR3 loop: CASSKRGLPLSGNTIYF. DNA of the CDR3: TGTGCCAGCAGCAAGCGAGGACTACCCCTCTCTGGAAACACCATATATTTT.

There are a few counts of this clone. The rearrangement links TRBV28 to TRBJ1-4; 9 bases align to TRBD1. V shed 4 bases, J shed 6 bases, and the junction held 3 bases outside the gene matches. The CDR3 is made up of 14 amino acids. Germline lookup yields CDR1 MDHEN and CDR2 SYDVKM. CDR3 region: CASSSGTGYEKLFF. CDR3 coding DNA: TGTGCCAGCAGTTCCGGGACAGGGTATGAAAAACTGTTTTTT.

The DNA for the CDR3 is TGTGCCTGGAGTTGGACAGCCTACAATGAGCAGTTCTTC. Its translation: CAWSWTAYNEQFF. This chain uses TRBV30 with TRBJ2-1; D possibly corresponds to TRBD1 (6 bases). V lost 2 bases to trimming and J lost 2 bases, with 7 bases between them. This CDR3 has 13 amino acids. CDR1 is GTSNPN, CDR2 SVGIG, per germline (reference sequence).

The CDR3 bases are TGTGCCAGCAGTCAACGTGCGGGGCGTTCGAACACTGAAGCTTTCTTT. It yields the protein CASSQRAGRSNTEAFF. The rearrangement uses TRBV27 and TRBJ1-1; D is possibly TRBD1 (5 bases). Germline V CDR1 and CDR2: MNHEY, SMNVEV (reference sequence). The CDR3 runs to 16 residues. Trimming took off 5 bases at V and 1 base at J, with 17 bases between the two ends.

The chain couples TRBV18 to TRBJ1-1, with a tentative D call TRBD1 (5 bases). CDR1 and CDR2 from the germline V gene are KGHSH and LQKENI. CDR3 length equals 16 residues. Trimming removed 3 bases from V and 3 bases from J, with 17 bases in between. The CDR3 bases are TGTGCCAGCTCACCGTTGGGGGAGGTAGGGTACACTGAAGCTTTCTTT. Amino acid sequence: CASSPLGEVGYTEAFF.

V is TRBV7-2 and J is TRBJ2-2; 8 nucleotides line up with TRBD1. CDR3 length: 16 residues. The germline V gene encodes CDR1 SGHTA and CDR2 FQGNSA. Germline trimming cut 3 bases from V and 4 bases from J; bases unmatched to any gene: 7. This chain's CDR3 is CASSFRTGISTGELFF. Written as DNA, the CDR3 is TGTGCCAGCAGCTTTCGGACAGGGATCAGCACCGGGGAGCTGTTTTTT.

V gene TRBV29-1 combines with J gene TRBJ2-7; unclear D gene. V was trimmed by 7 bases and J by 7 bases, leaving 14 bases between them. The germline CDR1 and CDR2 sequences are SQVTM and ANQGSEA. This CDR3 comprises 11 residues. CDR3 sequence: CSAFSHSEQYF. DNA for the CDR3: TGCAGCGCTTTTTCCCACTCAGAGCAGTACTTC.

This clone has more than one count but fewer than ten. The chain is built from TRBV5-1 and TRBJ1-2; 11 bases align to TRBD1. The CDR3 extends over 14 amino acids. Germline CDR1 and CDR2: SGHRS and YFSETQ. The V and J ends lost 4 bases and 4 bases, in that order; junction bases with no gene match: 3. The CDR3 sequence: CASSPGQGVYGYTF. The CDR3, as DNA: TGCGCCAGCAGCCCGGGACAGGGGGTCTATGGCTACACCTTC.

The chain employs TRBV5-1 and TRBJ2-2; D may be TRBD2 (6 bases). The CDR3 extends over 13 amino acids. Per germline, CDR1 SGHRS and CDR2 YFSETQ. The V end lost 7 bases, the J end lost 6 bases, and 13 bases lay between the germline ends. As DNA, the CDR3 is TGCGCCAGCTTCGAGGAGGGACCCGGGGAGCTGTTTTTT. Translated, it gives CASFEEGPGELFF.

This chain links TRBV28 with TRBJ1-1; the D gene is possibly TRBD1 (6 bases). From germline, CDR1 is MDHEN and CDR2 SYDVKM. V was cut by 7 bases and J by 4 bases, with 16 bases left in between. There are 14 residues in the CDR3. The CDR3 here is CASIHPGVGTEAFF. The CDR3 region has the DNA TGTGCCAGCATCCACCCAGGGGTGGGCACTGAAGCTTTCTTT.

J is TRBJ1-5 and V is TRBV6-1; no clear D. The V and J ends lost 4 bases and 5 bases respectively, with 18 bases between them. Germline V gene lookup returns CDR1 MNHNS and CDR2 SASEGT. The CDR3 length is 16 residues. CDR3 sequence: CASSVDPASGYQPQHF. The CDR3 nucleotides are TGTGCCAGCAGTGTGGACCCGGCGTCGGGGTATCAGCCCCAGCATTTT.